This T cell receptor beta chain was sequenced for a study of T cells in Graves' hyperthyroidism and ophthalmopathy (dated 2019 in TCRdb). Concerning the study at large: Peripheral blood was sampled at the time of initial diagnosis, prior to any treatment. The approximately 100 discovery patients were divided at random into training and test sets in a 7:3 ratio. The study also compared thyroid tissue and blood T-cell repertoires from several Graves' hyperthyroidism patients. After sampling, hyperthyroidism patients received methimazole starting at 30 mg daily, and ophthalmopathy patients received high-dose intravenous methylprednisolone. To identify distinguishing TCR V-J signatures, a discovery cohort of about 95 patients was used, comprising under 45 with Graves' ophthalmopathy and about 59 with stable Graves' hyperthyroidism. Prospective prediction of ophthalmopathy was tested in an independent validation cohort of about 19 hyperthyroidism patients and 17 patients who later progressed to ophthalmopathy. The paper reports TCR Vbeta CDR3 sequencing of some 140 peripheral blood samples: around 45 ophthalmopathy, fewer than 85 hyperthyroidism and approximately 17 progressor patients. The paper as a whole reports these results and caveats: Most expanded thyroid clonotypes (frequency above 0.001) were also detected in blood, suggesting blood repertoires may reflect thyroid immune responses. Sample size was not statistically predetermined, and blinding of investigators to group allocation was not performed. In validation, the model predicted progression to ophthalmopathy with roughly 66% sensitivity and roughly 75% specificity, a median of 6.5 months before onset. A 13 V-J signature model separated ophthalmopathy from stable hyperthyroidism, with around 88% sensitivity and about 81% specificity in cross-validation and 80%/75% in testing.

Trimming takes 6 bases from V and 2 bases from J, and the germline ends sit 12 bases apart. The CDR3, cysteine through phenylalanine, is 14 amino acids long. Only the CDR3 portion is preserved as DNA: 42 bases, with reading frame beginning at the first base. Looking up the germline V gene yields CDR1 SNHLY and CDR2 FYNNEI. Stable Graves' hyperthyroidism was defined as the absence of progression to ophthalmopathy over 18 months of follow-up. Hyperthyroidism patients were aged 18 to 65 years and newly diagnosed, with disease duration of less than 2 months. Exclusion was applied to patients with uncontrolled infections, other autoimmune diseases, pregnancy or lactation. Clinical symptoms, serum thyroxine and TRAb, thyroid ultrasound, and orbital computed tomography formed the basis for the diagnoses. Ficoll-Paque density gradient centrifugation was used to isolate PBMCs from 10 ml of fresh peripheral blood. Total RNA was extracted with Trizol reagent, and quality was checked on an Agilent 2100 Bioanalyzer.

The TCR beta CDR3 regions were amplified from the RNA transcripts. A first-round RT-PCR of the TCR CDR3 used the HTBI primer set with the Qiagen OneStep RT-PCR kit. Libraries were constructed in a second round of multiplex PCR, after which size selection and purification were carried out. The libraries were sequenced on an Illumina HiSeq2000 using paired-end 100 bp reads. The original methods were these. SOAPnuke was used to process the raw data, with reads discarded if the reads contained adapters or uncalled bases, had a mean Phred below 15, or lacked an exact constant-primer or identifier match. COPE v1.2.5 was used to merge the high-quality paired reads, and each unique nucleotide sequence was defined as a clonotype. Clonotypes were aligned to IMGT TRBV, TRBD and TRBJ reference segments using MiTCR v1.1. Analysis was restricted to V-J combinations with a frequency above 0.0001, which covered roughly 99% of repertoires. A TCS score was defined as the ratio of F50 (clonal expansion) to E x V (chaos), with BLOSUM62-based TCRdist applied between CDR3 peptides within each V-J. Welch's t-statistics and random forest reduced fewer than 600 V-J features to roughly 13, which were used in a naive Bayes classifier (R e1071). TCRdb's own reprocessing of the public reads used fastp at Q25 and MiXCR and kept productive beta chains. Rows are unified per CDR3 protein, each entry keeping the most common DNA and genes. Here the V and J calls rest on TCRdb's processing, not on the authors' analysis. For this sample the table gives about 560,000 distinct CDR3 sequences, of which 16% were detected only once. Jointly, the top ten make up about 17% of the sample.

To note about this clonotype: The target of this receptor is not known. The sample holds no much larger clone one base away, and base qualities are not on file.

The receptor's source is a woman under 30 with Graves' hyperthyroidism. The chain is encoded by TRBV2 joined to TRBJ2-3, and perhaps TRBD1 as D gene, on 6 matching bases. Sequencing was done on a sample of blood. The nucleotide sequence is given as TGTGCCAGCAGCCCCCAGGGGCCCACAGATACGCAGTATTTT. Its protein reads: CASSPQGPTDTQYF.